These 20 T cell receptor beta chains originate from one sample sequenced in a study of OX40 agonist ivuxolimab in advanced cancers. Produced via immunoSEQ multiplex PCR; TCRdb's table is partial and in-frame only. The repertoire includes nearly 80,000 clones, roughly four fifths of them detected once, and about 0.44% sits in the top ten. Here the sequenced sample was CD4+ or CD8+ T cells sorted from blood, taken in a trial of the OX40 agonist ivuxolimab. Receptors were obtained from an adult with an advanced solid tumor such as melanoma, head and neck, liver or kidney cancer.

This clone was counted only a few times. V gene TRBV5-1 combines with J gene TRBJ2-3, with 12 bases lining up with TRBD1. The CDR3 is 17 amino acids. Germline V gene data show CDR1 as SGHRS and CDR2 as YFSETQ. With V trimmed by 4 bases and J by 5 bases, 11 bases remained unmatched. CDR3 nucleotides: TGCGCCAGCAGCAATTCGCCCGGGACAGGGGGCTTAGATACGCAGTATTTT. This encodes CASSNSPGTGGLDTQYF.

V is TRBV27 and J is TRBJ2-1; D perhaps matches TRBD1 (6 bases). Trimming cost V 4 bases and J 8 bases, with 15 bases left between them. The CDR3 is made up of 14 amino acids. Germline loops: CDR1 MNHEY, CDR2 SMNVEV (reference sequence). CDR3 in DNA: TGTGCCAGCAGTTCAGCACAGGGTAGGCATGAGCAGTTCTTC. Amino acid sequence: CASSSAQGRHEQFF.

The chain recombines TRBV2 with TRBJ1-1, with 7 bases that match TRBD1. CDR1 is SNHLY, CDR2 FYNNEI, per germline. The V segment lost 6 bases and the J segment 0 bases; nucleotides outside the gene matches: 7. The CDR3 runs to 15 residues. The CDR3 bases are TGTGCCAGCAGCGAGGGACAGCCCATGAACACTGAAGCTTTCTTT. Translating gives CASSEGQPMNTEAFF.

CDR3 in DNA: TGTGCCAGCAGCGTAAACTACAACACCAGGGGATCTTACTATGGCTACACCTTC. As protein: CASSVNYNTRGSYYGYTF. The rearrangement uses TRBV7-6 and TRBJ1-2, with D tentatively TRBD1 (6 bases). The CDR3 has 18 residues. Trimming took off 5 bases at V and 3 bases at J, with 25 bases between the two ends. Germline assignment: CDR1 SGHVS and CDR2 FNYEAQ.

The rearrangement links TRBV7-9 to TRBJ1-1; D call uncertain. Per germline, CDR1 SEHNR and CDR2 FQNEAQ (reference sequence). Trimming pared 7 bases from V and 0 bases from J, leaving 12 bases between. The CDR3 is made up of 14 amino acids. CDR3 DNA sequence: TGTGCCAGCACCCGCGAGTCGATGAACACTGAAGCTTTCTTT. Its protein is CASTRESMNTEAFF. The entire variable domain, with the rest obtained from reference TRBV7-9 and TRBJ1-1, is as follows: DTGVSQNPRHKITKRGQNVTFRCDPISEHNRLYWYRQTLGQGPEFLTYFQNEAQLEKSRLLSDRFSAERPKGSFSTLEIQRTEQGDSAMYLCASTRESMNTEAFFGQGTRLTVV.

This chain uses TRBV7-6 with TRBJ2-1, with 9 nucleotides matching TRBD2. Per the germline V gene, CDR1 is SGHVS and CDR2 is FNYEAQ. This CDR3 spans 16 amino acids. With V trimmed by 5 bases and J by 6 bases, 11 bases remained unmatched. CDR3 protein: CASSPRLAGYPNEQFF. The CDR3 bases are TGTGCCAGCAGCCCGCGTCTAGCGGGGTACCCCAATGAGCAGTTCTTC.

V gene TRBV13 combines with J gene TRBJ2-3; D not certain. The CDR3 spans 12 residues. Per germline, CDR1 PRHDT and CDR2 FYEKMQ (reference sequence). Trimming took off 5 bases at V and 8 bases at J, with 11 bases between the two ends. The CDR3 nucleotides are TGTGCCAGCAGCCCTCGTGACGGTACGCAGTATTTT. Translation: CASSPRDGTQYF. Full variable domain (rest looked up from reference TRBV13 and TRBJ2-3): AAGVIQSPRHLIKEKRETATLKCYPIPRHDTVYWYQQGPGQDPQFLISFYEKMQSDKGSIPDRFSAQQFSDYHSELNMSSLELGDSALYFCASSPRDGTQYFGPGTRLTVL.

The chain links TRBV18 to TRBJ2-5; D gene ambiguous. V lost 1 base to trimming and J lost 4 bases, with 1 base between them. Germline lookup yields CDR1 KGHSH and CDR2 LQKENI. The CDR3 has 11 residues. The CDR3 loop reads CASSPLETQYF. The DNA for the CDR3 is TGTGCCAGCTCACCACTAGAGACCCAGTACTTC.

This chain links TRBV6-6 with TRBJ1-5; perhaps TRBD1 as D (6 bases). The V and J ends lost 4 bases and 4 bases respectively, with 17 bases between them. This CDR3 comprises 16 residues. CDR1 is MNHNY, CDR2 SVGAGI, per germline (reference sequence). CDR3 nucleotide sequence: TGTGCCAGCAGTTTGGGGGGACATCCCTCAAATCAGCCCCAGCATTTT. Translation: CASSLGGHPSNQPQHF.

The V call is TRBV2, the J call TRBJ2-3, with a tentative D call TRBD1 (5 bases). The germline V gene encodes CDR1 SNHLY and CDR2 FYNNEI. Deletions cut 4 bases from V and 2 bases from J, with 10 bases between. The length of the CDR3 is 14 residues. The CDR3 nucleotides read TGTGCCAGCAGTGCCGGTGGGGCCACAGATACGCAGTATTTT. Amino acids: CASSAGGATDTQYF.

The rearrangement joins TRBV20-1 to TRBJ1-4, with no clear D. The germline CDR1 and CDR2 sequences are DFQATT and SNEGSKA (reference sequence). The CDR3 runs 11 residues. Trimming took off 6 bases at V and 6 bases at J, with 8 bases between the two ends. For the CDR3, the DNA is TGCAGTGCGCCGAAGGATGAAAAACTGTTTTTT. This translates into CSAPKDEKLFF.

The chain carries TRBV5-1 and TRBJ2-7; D gene ambiguous. CDR3 length equals 17 residues. The ends were cut back, 0 bases at V and 0 bases at J, with 16 bases in the middle. From germline, CDR1 is SGHRS and CDR2 YFSETQ. CDR3 residues: CASSLADAAPSSYEQYF. The DNA of the CDR3 is TGCGCCAGCAGCTTGGCCGACGCAGCCCCCAGCTCCTACGAGCAGTACTTC. Combining the CDR3 with reference TRBV5-1 and TRBJ2-7 gives the whole variable domain KAGVTQTPRYLIKTRGQQVTLSCSPISGHRSVSWYQQTPGQGLQFLFEYFSETQRNKGNFPGRFSGRQFSNSRSEMNVSTLELGDSALYLCASSLADAAPSSYEQYFGPGTRLTVT.

This chain links TRBV6-5 with TRBJ2-5; 7 bases are a match to TRBD1. Unmatched junction bases numbered 6, after V lost 3 bases and J lost 5 bases. CDR1 is MNHEY, CDR2 SVGAGI, per germline. The CDR3 is 14 residues long. CDR3 in DNA: TGTGCCAGCAGTTATTCCGACAGGGATGAGACCCAGTACTTC. Its protein product is CASSYSDRDETQYF.

The chain combines TRBV6-6 with TRBJ1-1; no reliable D call. The CDR3 length is 14 residues. Looked up from germline, CDR1 is MNHNY and CDR2 is SVGAGI (reference sequence). V shed 8 bases and J shed 1 base, with 14 bases lying between them. This CDR3 is CASLPGSKNTEAFF. The CDR3 nucleotides read TGTGCCAGCCTCCCAGGCAGTAAGAACACTGAAGCTTTCTTT.

This rearrangement joins TRBV25-1 to TRBJ2-5, with a tentative D call TRBD2 (5 bases). V was shortened by 6 bases and J by 3 bases, with 5 bases between the two germline ends. The CDR3 is 11 residues long. Germline CDR1 reads MGHDK; CDR2 reads SYGVNS. CDR3 DNA sequence: TGTGCCAGCAGACTAGAAGAGACCCAGTACTTC. Translation gives CASRLEETQYF.

The V and J genes are TRBV6-1 and TRBJ2-5; TRBD1 is a possible D gene (6 bases). The CDR3 is 15 amino acids. V was shortened by 6 bases and J by 2 bases, with 16 bases between the two germline ends. Germline V CDR1 and CDR2: MNHNS, SASEGT. This CDR3 is CASSLSRDTQETQYF. The CDR3 DNA reads TGTGCCAGCAGCCTGAGTCGGGACACTCAAGAGACCCAGTACTTC.

V and J are TRBV30 and TRBJ1-5; a weak D match, TRBD1 (5 bases). Trimming shortened V by 2 bases and J by 2 bases, and 7 bases separated the two germline ends. Germline lookup yields CDR1 GTSNPN and CDR2 SVGIG (reference sequence). The CDR3 consists of 13 residues. The CDR3 here is CAWSSQGNQPQHF. Written as DNA, the CDR3 is TGTGCCTGGAGTTCACAGGGCAATCAGCCCCAGCATTTT.

The count of this clone is one. The chain couples TRBV9 to TRBJ1-4; 9 bases line up with TRBD1. CDR3 length: 14 amino acids. Germline V gene data show CDR1 as SGDLS and CDR2 as YYNGEE. V lost 4 bases, J lost 7 bases, and 5 bases stayed unmatched. CDR3: CASSPGQGFEKLFF. CDR3 bases: TGTGCCAGCAGCCCGGGACAGGGCTTTGAAAAACTGTTTTTT.

The chain joins TRBV28 to TRBJ2-1; 11 bases fit TRBD1. V dropped 3 bases and J dropped 6; count of bases not matched to a gene: 7. This CDR3 is 16 amino acids long. Germline V gives CDR1 MDHEN, CDR2 SYDVKM. The CDR3 nucleotides read TGTGCCAGCAGTTTCGCCGGGACAGGGGGTATCAATGAGCAGTTCTTC. Translation: CASSFAGTGGINEQFF.

This chain joins TRBV18 and TRBJ2-5; D is undetermined. Trimming took 2 bases from V and 6 from J, leaving 4 bases between them. This CDR3 contains 11 residues. Germline lookup yields CDR1 KGHSH and CDR2 LQKENI. The CDR3 nucleotides are TGTGCCAGCTCACCAGGACAGACCCAGTACTTC. This encodes CASSPGQTQYF.